This is a list of T cell receptor beta chains from one sample in a study of STAT5B mutations in CD4+ large granular lymphocyte leukemia. Profiled with immunoSEQ multiplex PCR; TCRdb holds only in-frame clones, not every one. This table has 30,000 to 40,000 clones, about 80% appearing once. Sequenced material: CD4+ T cells from blood buffy coats. The origin of the receptors is a human donor in good health. CDR3s leave out the opening cysteine and the closing phenylalanine or tryptophan.

CDR3 protein | J gene | V gene
ASSLSRVNHEQY | TRBJ2-7 | TRBV7-3
ASSSQGRSTDTQY | TRBJ2-3 | TRBV7-3
ASCVGANTGELF | TRBJ2-2 | TRBV2
ASIVGRDTEAF | TRBJ1-1 | TRBV2
ASSRDSGANVLT | TRBJ2-6 | TRBV5-4
ASSAPGTGGFGELF | TRBJ2-2 | TRBV7-9
ASSLVAGSIGNTIY | TRBJ1-3 | TRBV7-8
ASSSLSNTEAF | TRBJ1-1 | TRBV7-6
ASSDGSREQY | TRBJ2-7 | TRBV18
ASSPGQRRNQPQH | TRBJ1-5 | TRBV11-2
SVRPNSGGEQY | . | TRBV29-1
ASSGHRGTEAF | TRBJ1-1 | TRBV2
ASSQVGTGVMHGYT | TRBJ1-2 | TRBV4-3
ASSVGAGEQY | TRBJ2-7 | TRBV10-2
ASSFVAPDHTEAF | TRBJ1-1 | TRBV5-4
ASSDSGAATGELF | TRBJ2-2 | TRBV10-1
ASSLPGQGDQGQY | TRBJ2-7 | TRBV7-9
ASSLAAGGPGELF | TRBJ2-2 | TRBV5-1
ASSLAGQARGEAF | TRBJ1-1 | TRBV7-2
ASSELGGGESPLH | TRBJ1-6 | TRBV25-1
ASSLVGVNSPLH | TRBJ1-6 | TRBV5-1
ASSLVSGNTEAF | TRBJ1-1 | TRBV7-8
ASSLGRVETQY | TRBJ2-5 | TRBV7-2
AISESRTAVSTDTQY | TRBJ2-3 | TRBV10-3
ASSRGGLGKTQY | TRBJ2-5 | TRBV6-1
ASRGLAGAYRSTDTQY | TRBJ2-3 | TRBV19
ASTQEDTQY | TRBJ2-3 | TRBV4-2
ASSLSWNSPGSEKLF | TRBJ1-4 | TRBV27
ASSTVGDTDTQY | TRBJ2-3 | TRBV18
ASRKGGTGGYT | TRBJ1-2 | TRBV2
ASSFLVETQY | TRBJ2-5 | TRBV7-3
ASSFPSEGIIRTGELF | TRBJ2-2 | TRBV11-3
ASTPPTSGRVTQY | TRBJ2-5 | TRBV6-1
ASSPETGPYEQY | TRBJ2-7 | TRBV18
ASVKGVRNQPQH | TRBJ1-5 | TRBV21-1
ASSLQANLNTGELF | TRBJ2-2 | TRBV5-1
ASSLVGRGTEAF | TRBJ1-1 | TRBV5-6
ASSAQGPDNPGNTIY | TRBJ1-3 | TRBV7-4
ASKERGAYNEQF | TRBJ2-1 | TRBV2
ASSLLRQPGQPQH | TRBJ1-5 | TRBV5-6
ASSLVAGQGSGYT | TRBJ1-2 | TRBV5-1
ASSLEGTHRDTQY | TRBJ2-3 | TRBV5-5
ASRAGTGGTGELF | TRBJ2-2 | TRBV5-1
ASSKRISGEAF | TRBJ1-1 | TRBV25-1
ASSVGQGTAPKLF | TRBJ1-4 | TRBV6-6
ASSPRTPNTEAF | TRBJ1-1 | TRBV18
ASSPTILGQYYGYT | TRBJ1-2 | TRBV7-2
ASSAARGGRQPQH | TRBJ1-5 | TRBV2
ASSPVGQSGTEAF | TRBJ1-1 | TRBV18
ASSREQGAPLH | TRBJ1-6 | TRBV7-9
ASSRTFPYNEQF | TRBJ2-1 | TRBV5-6
ASSRAEWVSGELF | TRBJ2-2 | TRBV5-1
ASRNNRAINEQF | TRBJ2-1 | TRBV2
ASSPRPPQGSSTDTQY | TRBJ2-3 | TRBV27